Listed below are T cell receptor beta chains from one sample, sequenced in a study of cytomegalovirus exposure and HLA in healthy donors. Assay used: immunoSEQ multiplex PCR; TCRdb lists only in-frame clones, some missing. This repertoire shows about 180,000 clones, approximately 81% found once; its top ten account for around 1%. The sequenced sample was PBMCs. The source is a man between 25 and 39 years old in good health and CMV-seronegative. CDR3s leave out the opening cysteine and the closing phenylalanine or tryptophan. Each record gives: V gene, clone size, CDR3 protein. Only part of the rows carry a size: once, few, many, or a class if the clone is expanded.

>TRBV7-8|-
ASSLLGAPSSYEQY
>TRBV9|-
ASSVGAGVGEQY
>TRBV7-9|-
ASSLGYQQKGYT
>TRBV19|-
ASSLQGRYEQY
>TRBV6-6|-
ASSSQRDRKGNEQF
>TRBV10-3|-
AISESQGALEAF
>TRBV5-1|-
ASSPRGAGGPETQY
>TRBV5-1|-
ASSFRDREINEQF
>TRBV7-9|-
ASSLMEEGEQY
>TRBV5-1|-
ASSLGGPPYEQY
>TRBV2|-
ASREGIGAYEQY
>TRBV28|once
ASSSGQGPLSYYGYT
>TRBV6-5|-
ASSARSWGHEQY
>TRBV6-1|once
ASNNRDHLIRPQH
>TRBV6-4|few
ASSLTSSETQY
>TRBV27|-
ASSTLTPLGAGSYNEQF
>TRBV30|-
AWSAGRGITEAF
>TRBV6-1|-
ASSEAGGPRALH
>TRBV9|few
ASSVGASPEAGYEQY
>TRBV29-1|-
SVVGGNTEAF
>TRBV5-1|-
ASSTAWWTGVGETQY
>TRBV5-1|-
ASSLAEVGQETQY
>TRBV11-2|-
ASSARQGSYEQY
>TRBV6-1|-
ASRPTGATEDTQY
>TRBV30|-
AWSSRSGGGQPQH
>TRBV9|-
ASSPRGSSYNEQF
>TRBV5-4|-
ASSLQAGGLTEQF
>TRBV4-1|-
ASSQDIEGGFFYEQY
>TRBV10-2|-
ASSESGRYYEQY